The 23 T cell receptor beta chains given below trace back to one sample, sequenced in a study of shared clonotypes between healthy human individuals. CD45RO-negative CD8 cells positively selected for CCR7 made up the naive population, which excluded terminally differentiated effector memory CD45RA+ cells. Assay used: immunoSEQ multiplex PCR; TCRdb lists only in-frame clones, some missing. Altogether about 550,000 clones are present, 95% to 96% being singletons, with the ten largest covering about 0.11%. Input material: naive CD8+ T cells sorted from blood. All receptors derive from a woman in her twenties or thirties in good health.

The DNA for the CDR3 is TGTGCCAGCAGTGCTAAGGGGCCCACCTACGAGCAGTACTTC. Its protein is CASSAKGPTYEQYF. The chain combines TRBV28 with TRBJ2-7; D is perhaps TRBD1 (5 bases). This CDR3 region has 14 residues. Germline V gene lookup returns CDR1 MDHEN and CDR2 SYDVKM. Deletions cut 5 bases from V and 2 bases from J, with 13 bases between. Drawing the rest from reference TRBV28 and TRBJ2-7, the complete variable domain is DVKVTQSSRYLVKRTGEKVFLECVQDMDHENMFWYRQDPGLGLRLIYFSYDVKMKEKGDIPEGYSVSREKKERFSLILESASTNQTSMYLCASSAKGPTYEQYFGPGTRLTVT.

This chain joins TRBV6-5 and TRBJ1-2, with 7 bases that match TRBD1. Germline V gives CDR1 MNHEY, CDR2 SVGAGI. This CDR3 is built from 14 residues. V lost 6 bases, J lost 6 bases, and 10 bases stayed unmatched. The CDR3 region has the DNA TGTGCCAGCAGAGAGACAGGGAATGTGGATGGCTACACCTTC. It specifies CASRETGNVDGYTF.

The V gene is TRBV20-1, the J gene TRBJ2-1; maybe TRBD2 (6 bases). The germline gives CDR1 DFQATT, CDR2 SNEGSKA (reference sequence). The CDR3 is 11 residues long. V lost 0 bases, J lost 9 bases, and 6 bases lay in between. Written as DNA, the CDR3 is TGCAGTGCTAGAGAGGGGGGTGAGCAGTTCTTC. This gives the protein CSAREGGEQFF.

The gene calls are TRBV6-5 and TRBJ1-3; D is ambiguous. The ends were cut back, 6 bases at V and 0 bases at J, with 12 bases in the middle. This CDR3 is built from 15 residues. Germline CDR1 is MNHEY and CDR2 is SVGAGI. As DNA, the CDR3 is TGTGCCAGCAGCCCAACCCCTGGCTCTGGAAACACCATATATTTT. Its protein product is CASSPTPGSGNTIYF.

CDR3 amino acids: CASSLIEGGLYNEQFF. DNA for the CDR3: TGTGCCAGCAGCTTAATCGAGGGGGGACTTTACAATGAGCAGTTCTTC. This chain links TRBV11-2 with TRBJ2-1, with D tentatively TRBD1 or TRBD2 (6 bases each). From germline, CDR1 is SGHAT and CDR2 FQNNGV. V lost 2 bases to trimming and J lost 4 bases, with 15 bases between them. CDR3 length equals 16 residues.

As to this clone: Other DNA sequences from this sample encode an identical CDR3 as well. The chain is built from TRBV5-1 and TRBJ2-7; a possible D gene is TRBD1 (5 bases). There are 13 residues in the CDR3. Trimming left V 3 bases short and J 2 bases short, with 9 bases between. Germline CDR1 is SGHRS and CDR2 is YFSETQ. The CDR3 loop is CASSYGQTYEQYF. Written as DNA, the CDR3 is TGCGCCAGCAGCTACGGACAAACCTACGAGCAGTACTTC.

The rearrangement links TRBV28 to TRBJ2-2, with D possibly TRBD2 on 6 matching bases. Per germline, CDR1 MDHEN and CDR2 SYDVKM. The CDR3 length is 18 residues. V was shortened by 3 bases and J by 2 bases, with 19 bases between the two germline ends. The CDR3 reads CASSFVSGVGGNTGELFF. For the CDR3, the DNA is TGTGCCAGCAGTTTTGTTTCGGGGGTCGGAGGCAACACCGGGGAGCTGTTTTTT.

Comments on this clone: Within the sample, other DNA sequences also encode this same CDR3. This rearrangement joins TRBV19 to TRBJ1-2; D is unresolved. This CDR3 comprises 12 residues. V dropped 1 base and J dropped 8 bases, with 8 bases sitting between them. Germline loops: CDR1 LNHDA, CDR2 SQIVND (reference sequence). CDR3 sequence reads: CASSIADGGYTF. The CDR3 nucleotides are TGTGCCAGTAGTATAGCGGATGGCGGCTACACCTTC.

The sample holds one count of this clone. This chain connects TRBV5-1 to TRBJ2-5; either TRBD1 or TRBD2 may supply D (5 bases each). The ends were cut back, 0 bases at V and 7 bases at J, with 16 bases in the middle. CDR3 length equals 15 residues. Germline loops: CDR1 SGHRS, CDR2 YFSETQ. This CDR3 is CASSLAEGPRGTQYF. CDR3 DNA: TGCGCCAGCAGCTTGGCCGAGGGGCCAAGGGGGACCCAGTACTTC.

The J gene is TRBJ2-1, the V gene TRBV4-1; D may be TRBD1 or TRBD2 (5 bases each). The germline V and J ends were trimmed by 0 bases and 5 bases, with 14 bases remaining between them. The germline CDR1 and CDR2 sequences are MGHRA and YSYEKL. The length of the CDR3 is 16 residues. The CDR3 DNA is TGCGCCAGCAGCCAAGAAGGGGCTAGCTTTGACAATGAGCAGTTCTTC. Translated, it gives CASSQEGASFDNEQFF.

J is TRBJ1-1 and V is TRBV28; TRBD1 is a possible D gene (6 bases). This CDR3 spans 18 amino acids. Trimming took 6 bases from V and 1 from J, leaving 24 bases between them. CDR1 MDHEN and CDR2 SYDVKM come from the germline V gene. Here the CDR3 DNA reads TGTGCCAGCAGCTTGATTGGACAGAAACCCCGGAGGAACACTGAAGCTTTCTTT. This translates into CASSLIGQKPRRNTEAFF.

The chain carries TRBV7-8 and TRBJ2-7, with D unclear. V lost 1 base and J 3 bases, leaving 13 bases between the germline ends. CDR1 SGHVS and CDR2 FQNEAQ come from the germline V gene. The CDR3 consists of 15 residues. The CDR3 reads CASSLGGGPNYEQYF. The CDR3 coding sequence is TGTGCCAGCAGCTTAGGTGGCGGACCAAACTACGAGCAGTACTTC.

This rearrangement joins TRBV9 to TRBJ2-1, with 8 bases identical to TRBD2. V lost 4 bases, J lost 7 bases, and 16 bases stayed unmatched. This CDR3 contains 17 residues. Germline V gives CDR1 SGDLS, CDR2 YYNGEE. CDR3 region: CASSPSGSIYPGNEQFF. CDR3 bases: TGTGCCAGCAGCCCGAGCGGGAGTATTTACCCGGGTAATGAGCAGTTCTTC.

Comment on this clone: This sample includes further DNA sequences coding for the same CDR3. V usage is TRBV7-6 and J usage is TRBJ2-7; 7 bases agree with TRBD1. V was pared by 5 bases and J by 1 base, with 2 bases of the junction left unmatched. CDR1 is SGHVS, CDR2 FNYEAQ, per germline. The CDR3 spans 13 residues. In DNA, the CDR3 is TGTGCCAGCAGCCGGGACAGTTCCTACGAGCAGTACTTC. Its translation is CASSRDSSYEQYF.

J is TRBJ2-1 and V is TRBV27, with D hard to call. The length of the CDR3 is 15 residues. Germline V lookup: CDR1 MNHEY, CDR2 SMNVEV (reference sequence). V was pared by 1 base and J by 3 bases, with 10 bases between. For the CDR3, the DNA is TGTGCCAGCAGTTTATATGGATTAGGCTACAATGAGCAGTTCTTC. Its protein product is CASSLYGLGYNEQFF.

In its sample, this clone was seen once. CDR3 bases: TGTGCCAGCAGTTTCACTCCTCAGGGGGCTCTGGATTATGGCTACACCTTC. It specifies CASSFTPQGALDYGYTF. This chain connects TRBV28 to TRBJ1-2, with 8 bases matching TRBD1. V dropped 3 bases and J dropped 5; count of bases not matched to a gene: 14. The CDR3 spans 17 residues. The germline V gene has CDR1 MDHEN and CDR2 SYDVKM.

The gene calls are TRBV7-9 and TRBJ2-1, with a possible D match to TRBD2 (5 bases). This CDR3 region has 13 residues. Germline loops: CDR1 SEHNR, CDR2 FQNEAQ (reference sequence). Trimming took off 5 bases at V and 5 bases at J, with 10 bases between the two ends. The DNA for the CDR3 is TGTGCCAGCAGCCCTCCCGGGGACAATGAGCAGTTCTTC. The encoded protein is CASSPPGDNEQFF. The full variable domain, rest sourced from reference TRBV7-9 and TRBJ2-1, is DTGVSQNPRHKITKRGQNVTFRCDPISEHNRLYWYRQTLGQGPEFLTYFQNEAQLEKSRLLSDRFSAERPKGSFSTLEIQRTEQGDSAMYLCASSPPGDNEQFFGPGTRLTVL.

The chain joins TRBV7-2 to TRBJ2-5; no clear D gene. The J call is in doubt because the DNA end fits TRBJ2-7 better. The CDR3 consists of 15 residues. Germline V gene sequence: CDR1 SGHTA, CDR2 FQGNSA. CDR3 bases: TGTGCCAGCAGCTTCGGCGCGTGGGGTCGATACGAGCAGTACTTC. Translating it yields CASSFGAWGRYEQYF.

V and J are TRBV27 and TRBJ1-3, with D possibly TRBD1 on 5 matching bases. With 2 bases removed from V and 1 base from J, the gap between germline ends came to 12 bases. This CDR3 is built from 16 residues. CDR1 is MNHEY and CDR2 is SMNVEV in the germline V gene (reference sequence). Here the CDR3 DNA reads TGTGCCAGCAGTTTAAGGCAGGGATTTTCTGGAAACACCATATATTTT. This sequence encodes CASSLRQGFSGNTIYF.

The chain couples TRBV6-1 to TRBJ2-2; D gene ambiguous. V was cut by 2 bases and J by 0 bases, with 10 bases left in between. This CDR3 spans 16 amino acids. The V gene's germline CDR1 is MNHNS and CDR2 SASEGT. CDR3 bases: TGTGCCAGCAGTGAATCCGGCAGCCCGAACACCGGGGAGCTGTTTTTT. Translating it yields CASSESGSPNTGELFF.

This clone was observed a single time. This sequence joins TRBV28 and TRBJ2-1; 10 positions agree with TRBD2. The CDR3 loop spans 18 amino acids. Per the germline V gene, CDR1 is MDHEN and CDR2 is SYDVKM. Trimming at V came to 3 bases and at J to 0 bases, leaving 8 bases not matched to a gene. CDR3 DNA: TGTGCCAGCAGTTTCGGACTAGCGGACTTAAGCTCCTACAATGAGCAGTTCTTC. The encoded protein is CASSFGLADLSSYNEQFF. Supplemented by reference TRBV28 and TRBJ2-1, the full variable domain reads DVKVTQSSRYLVKRTGEKVFLECVQDMDHENMFWYRQDPGLGLRLIYFSYDVKMKEKGDIPEGYSVSREKKERFSLILESASTNQTSMYLCASSFGLADLSSYNEQFFGPGTRLTVL.

The chain recombines TRBV11-2 with TRBJ1-1; no reliable D call. Trimming cost V 1 base and J 7 bases, with 10 bases left between them. CDR1 is SGHAT and CDR2 is FQNNGV in the germline V gene. The CDR3 covers 13 residues. This CDR3 reads CASSLGVSVEAFF. The CDR3 DNA is TGTGCCAGCAGCTTAGGCGTCTCTGTTGAAGCTTTCTTT.

The chain combines TRBV27 with TRBJ2-1; 9 positions agree with TRBD2. The CDR3 runs to 17 residues. The V and J ends lost 0 bases and 3 bases, in that order; junction bases with no gene match: 6. Germline CDR1 and CDR2: MNHEY and SMNVEV (reference sequence). The chain's CDR3 is CASSLSSSGIGYNEQFF. As DNA, the CDR3 is TGTGCCAGCAGTTTATCGTCTAGCGGGATAGGCTACAATGAGCAGTTCTTC.